The TCR beta chain under discussion was sequenced for a study of blood T cell repertoires in COVID-19. CDR1 MDHEN and CDR2 SYDVKM come from the germline V gene. V shed 5 bases and J shed 2 bases, with 12 bases lying between them. The CDR3 is 14 amino acids. Using immunoSEQ multiplex PCR, the repertoire was profiled, and TCRdb retains in-frame clones only, with some absent. The sample consists of 25,000 to 35,000 clones, about 92% of them appearing once. Sequencing used peripheral blood. V is TRBV28 and J is TRBJ2-5, with D possibly TRBD1 on 6 matching bases. The clonotype originates from a man in his forties or fifties with active COVID-19. CDR3 nucleotide sequence: TGTGCCAGCAGTCAATACAGGGAACAAGAGACCCAGTACTTC. This encodes CASSQYREQETQYF.